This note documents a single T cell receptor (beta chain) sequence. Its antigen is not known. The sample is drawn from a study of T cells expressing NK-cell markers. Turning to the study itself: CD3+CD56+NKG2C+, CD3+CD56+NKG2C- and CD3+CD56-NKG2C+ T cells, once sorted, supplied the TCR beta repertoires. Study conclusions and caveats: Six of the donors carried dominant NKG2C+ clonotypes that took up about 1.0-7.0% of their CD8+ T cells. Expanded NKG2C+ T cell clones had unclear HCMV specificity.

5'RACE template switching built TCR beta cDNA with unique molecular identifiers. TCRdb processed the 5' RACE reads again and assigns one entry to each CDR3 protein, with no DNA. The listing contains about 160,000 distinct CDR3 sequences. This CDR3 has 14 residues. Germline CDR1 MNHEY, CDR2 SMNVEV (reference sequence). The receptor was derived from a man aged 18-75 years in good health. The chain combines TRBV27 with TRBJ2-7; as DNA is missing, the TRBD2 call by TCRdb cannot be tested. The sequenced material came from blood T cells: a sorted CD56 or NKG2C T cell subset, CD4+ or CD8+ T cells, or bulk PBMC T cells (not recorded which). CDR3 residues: CASSSGLLSYEQYF.